Listed here are 15 T cell receptor beta chains from one sample, sequenced in a study of identical twins. TCRdb called the 5' RACE reads again in MiXCR, with one record for every CDR3 protein. The table shows around 650,000 distinct CDR3 sequences, with about 7.1% occurring only once. This same sample was also taken into another study, of yellow fever vaccine responses in identical twins.

Source material: PBMCs. The origin of the receptors is a woman under 30 in good health.

This clonotype was seen only a few times. The chain joins TRBV5-1 to TRBJ1-1, with D tentatively TRBD1 (6 bases). The CDR3 runs to 16 residues. Germline CDR1 SGHRS, CDR2 YFSETQ. Between the trimmed V and J ends, which lost 2 bases and 0 bases, there was a span of 14 bases. CDR3: CASSLRTEPMNTEAFF. Written as DNA, the CDR3 is TGCGCCAGCAGCTTACGGACAGAGCCGATGAACACTGAAGCTTTCTTT.

The chain has TRBV4-2 and TRBJ2-7; 10 bases agree with TRBD2. The CDR3 has 15 residues. V lost 10 bases to trimming and J lost 4 bases; unmatched junction nucleotides: 13. Germline V gene data show CDR1 as LGHNA and CDR2 as YNFKEQ. CDR3 in amino acids: CATSPSGRAGYEQYF. Written as DNA, the CDR3 is TGTGCCACCTCCCCCAGCGGGAGGGCTGGATACGAGCAGTACTTC.

This CDR3 is CASSPPSGGPVETQYF. CDR3 bases: TGTGCCAGCTCACCACCTTCCGGGGGACCTGTAGAGACCCAGTACTTC. The chain is built from TRBV18 and TRBJ2-5; possibly TRBD2 for D (6 bases). Germline-derived CDR1 and CDR2 are KGHSH and LQKENI. The germline V and J ends were trimmed by 0 bases and 4 bases, with 15 bases remaining between them. The CDR3 is 16 amino acids.

This chain joins TRBV7-9 and TRBJ2-3, with TRBD2 identical over 9 bases. This CDR3 has 15 residues. Germline V CDR1 and CDR2: SEHNR, FQNEAQ (reference sequence). The V segment lost 7 bases and the J segment 2 bases; nucleotides outside the gene matches: 7. The CDR3 here is CASIRAGGITDTQYF. In DNA, the CDR3 is TGTGCCAGCATCCGAGCGGGGGGAATCACAGATACGCAGTATTTT. The whole variable domain, remainder taken from reference TRBV7-9 and TRBJ2-3, is DTGVSQNPRHKITKRGQNVTFRCDPISEHNRLYWYRQTLGQGPEFLTYFQNEAQLEKSRLLSDRFSAERPKGSFSTLEIQRTEQGDSAMYLCASIRAGGITDTQYFGPGTRLTVL.

The CDR3 reads CAISGSTYEQYF. The CDR3 nucleotides are TGTGCCATCAGCGGGAGCACCTACGAGCAGTACTTC. The chain uses TRBV10-3 and TRBJ2-7; the D gene is possibly TRBD2 (6 bases). Germline CDR1 reads ENHRY; CDR2 reads SYGVKD. V lost 6 bases, J lost 2 bases, and 8 bases lay in between. The CDR3 contains 12 residues.

The table lists this clonotype with a few counts. J is TRBJ2-1 and V is TRBV29-1; perhaps TRBD1 as D (6 bases). From germline, CDR1 is SQVTM and CDR2 ANQGSEA. V gave up 1 base and J gave up 2 bases, with 18 bases separating them. The CDR3 covers 17 residues. CDR3 protein: CSVEGPLARGTYNEQFF. The DNA of the CDR3 is TGCAGCGTTGAAGGTCCCCTGGCCAGGGGAACCTACAATGAGCAGTTCTTC.

V usage is TRBV6-2 or TRBV6-3 and J usage is TRBJ2-1, with D possibly being TRBD2 (6 bases). CDR3 length: 14 residues. V was cut by 4 bases and J by 12 bases, with 19 bases left in between. Germline V gene sequence: CDR1 MNHEY, CDR2 SVGEGT. In DNA form, the CDR3 reads TGTGCCAGCAGTTCACCGCGGGGAAGCGATGGGCAGTTCTTC. Protein sequence: CASSSPRGSDGQFF.

This clonotype was seen a few times. V and J are TRBV11-2 and TRBJ1-2; D is unclear. Trimming left V 8 bases short and J 1 base short, with 11 bases between. The CDR3 loop spans 13 amino acids. Germline CDR1 SGHAT, CDR2 FQNNGV. The CDR3 is CASSVEYNYGYTF. The CDR3 DNA sequence: TGTGCCAGCTCAGTTGAATATAACTATGGCTACACCTTC.

The sample holds many counts of this clonotype. The V gene is TRBV3-1, the J gene TRBJ1-2; the D gene is possibly TRBD1 (5 bases). CDR1 is LGHDT and CDR2 is YNNKEL in the germline V gene (reference sequence). Trimming removed 4 bases from V and 7 bases from J, with 19 bases in between. This CDR3 is 15 amino acids long. CDR3 sequence reads: CASSPQRGSSRGYTF. The CDR3 DNA sequence: TGTGCCAGCAGCCCTCAGCGGGGGTCGAGTCGTGGCTACACCTTC.

The rearrangement links TRBV7-9 to TRBJ2-2; TRBD1 is a possible D gene (5 bases). Germline V gene lookup returns CDR1 SEHNR and CDR2 FQNEAQ (reference sequence). With 7 bases removed from V and 6 bases from J, the gap between germline ends came to 15 bases. This CDR3 is built from 14 residues. This chain's CDR3 is CASNPAGLAGELFF. CDR3 bases: TGTGCCAGCAACCCAGCAGGGTTGGCCGGGGAGCTGTTTTTT. Using reference TRBV7-9 and TRBJ2-2 for the parts outside the CDR3, the full variable domain is DTGVSQNPRHKITKRGQNVTFRCDPISEHNRLYWYRQTLGQGPEFLTYFQNEAQLEKSRLLSDRFSAERPKGSFSTLEIQRTEQGDSAMYLCASNPAGLAGELFFGEGSRLTVL.

In this sample, this clonotype turned up a few times. The CDR3 nucleotides read TGTGCCAGCAGCTTAGTTAGCGGGGCCACAGATACGCAGTATTTT. As protein: CASSLVSGATDTQYF. V gene TRBV7-7 combines with J gene TRBJ2-3; 8 nucleotides align to TRBD2. This CDR3 has 15 residues. CDR1 SSHAT and CDR2 FNYEAQ come from the germline V gene (reference sequence). J was trimmed by 2 bases and V by 1 base; bases with no gene match: 2.

CDR3 in DNA: TGTGCCATCAGTGGGACTAGCGGGAGCACCTCCTACAATGAGCAGTTCTTC. Amino acids: CAISGTSGSTSYNEQFF. The rearrangement links TRBV10-3 to TRBJ2-1; 13 positions match TRBD2. The CDR3 covers 17 residues. Germline lookup yields CDR1 ENHRY and CDR2 SYGVKD. The junction had 3 bases not matched to a gene; V was cut back by 4 bases and J by 0 bases.

This clonotype was counted only a few times. V usage is TRBV10-2 and J usage is TRBJ2-7, with TRBD2 matching 10 bases. The CDR3 extends over 14 amino acids. Germline CDR1 reads WSHSY; CDR2 reads SAAADI. Trimming took 5 bases from V and 4 from J; bases not matched to a gene: 5. As DNA, the CDR3 is TGCGCCAGCAGTCACTCTAGCGGGAGTTACGAGCAGTACTTC. This gives the protein CASSHSSGSYEQYF.

This clonotype was seen a few times. The V call is TRBV5-1, the J call TRBJ2-2; 9 bases agree with TRBD2. V dropped 0 bases and J dropped 2; count of bases not matched to a gene: 2. CDR3 length equals 16 residues. Germline V gives CDR1 SGHRS, CDR2 YFSETQ. The CDR3 nucleotides read TGCGCCAGCAGCTTGGTAGCGGGGGCCAACACCGGGGAGCTGTTTTTT. Protein sequence: CASSLVAGANTGELFF. Drawing the rest from reference TRBV5-1 and TRBJ2-2, the complete variable domain is KAGVTQTPRYLIKTRGQQVTLSCSPISGHRSVSWYQQTPGQGLQFLFEYFSETQRNKGNFPGRFSGRQFSNSRSEMNVSTLELGDSALYLCASSLVAGANTGELFFGEGSRLTVL.

The chain is built from TRBV6-2 or TRBV6-3 and TRBJ2-1; no clear D. Trimming took 7 bases from V and 4 from J, leaving 11 bases between them. The CDR3 length is 13 residues. Germline V gene sequence: CDR1 MNHEY, CDR2 SVGEGT. CDR3 DNA: TGTGCCAGCACTAATTATGTATACAATGAGCAGTTCTTC. Protein: CASTNYVYNEQFF.